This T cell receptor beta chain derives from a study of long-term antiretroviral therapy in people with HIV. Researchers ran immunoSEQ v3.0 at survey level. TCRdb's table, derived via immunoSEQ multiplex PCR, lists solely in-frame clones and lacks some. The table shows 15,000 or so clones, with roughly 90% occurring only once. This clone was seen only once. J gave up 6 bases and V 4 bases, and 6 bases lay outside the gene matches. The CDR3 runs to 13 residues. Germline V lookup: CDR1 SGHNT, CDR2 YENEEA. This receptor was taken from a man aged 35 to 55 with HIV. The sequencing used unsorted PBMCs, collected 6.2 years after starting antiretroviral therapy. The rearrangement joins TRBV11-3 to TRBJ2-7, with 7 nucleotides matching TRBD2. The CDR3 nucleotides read TGTGCCAGCAGCTATGCTAGCGGATCCGAGCAGTACTTC. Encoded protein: CASSYASGSEQYF.